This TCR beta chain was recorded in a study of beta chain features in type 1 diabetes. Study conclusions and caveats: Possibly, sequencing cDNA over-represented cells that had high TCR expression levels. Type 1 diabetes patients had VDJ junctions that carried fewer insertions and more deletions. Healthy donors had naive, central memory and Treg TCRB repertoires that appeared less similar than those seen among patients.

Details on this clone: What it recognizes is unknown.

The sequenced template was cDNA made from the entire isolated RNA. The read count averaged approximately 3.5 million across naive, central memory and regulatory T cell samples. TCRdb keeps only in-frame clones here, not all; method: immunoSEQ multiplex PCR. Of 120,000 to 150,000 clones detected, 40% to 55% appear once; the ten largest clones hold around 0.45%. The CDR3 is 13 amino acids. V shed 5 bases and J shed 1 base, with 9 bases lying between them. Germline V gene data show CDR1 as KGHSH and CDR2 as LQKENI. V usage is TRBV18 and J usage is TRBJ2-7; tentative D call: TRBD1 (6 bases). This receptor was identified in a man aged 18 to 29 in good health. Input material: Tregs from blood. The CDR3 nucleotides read TGTGCCAGCTCAACAGGGAATTCCTACGAGCAGTACTTC. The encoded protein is CASSTGNSYEQYF. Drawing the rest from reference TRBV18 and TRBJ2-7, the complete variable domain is NAGVMQNPRHLVRRRGQEARLRCSPMKGHSHVYWYRQLPEEGLKFMVYLQKENIIDESGMPKERFSAEFPKEGPSILRIQQVVRGDSAAYFCASSTGNSYEQYFGPGTRLTVT.